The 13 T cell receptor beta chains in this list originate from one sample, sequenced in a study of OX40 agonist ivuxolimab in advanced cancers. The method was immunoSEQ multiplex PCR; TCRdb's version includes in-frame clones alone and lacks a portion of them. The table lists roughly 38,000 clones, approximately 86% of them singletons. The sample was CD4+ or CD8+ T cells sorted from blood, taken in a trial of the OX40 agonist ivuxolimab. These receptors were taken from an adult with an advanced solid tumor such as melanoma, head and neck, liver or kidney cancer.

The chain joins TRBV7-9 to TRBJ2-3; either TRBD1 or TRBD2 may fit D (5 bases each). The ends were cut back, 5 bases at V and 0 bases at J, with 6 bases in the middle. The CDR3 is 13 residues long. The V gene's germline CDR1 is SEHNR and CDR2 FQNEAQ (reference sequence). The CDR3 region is CASSRDSTDTQYF. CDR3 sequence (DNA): TGTGCCAGCAGCAGGGACAGCACAGATACGCAGTATTTT. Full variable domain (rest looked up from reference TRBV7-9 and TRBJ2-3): DTGVSQNPRHKITKRGQNVTFRCDPISEHNRLYWYRQTLGQGPEFLTYFQNEAQLEKSRLLSDRFSAERPKGSFSTLEIQRTEQGDSAMYLCASSRDSTDTQYFGPGTRLTVL.

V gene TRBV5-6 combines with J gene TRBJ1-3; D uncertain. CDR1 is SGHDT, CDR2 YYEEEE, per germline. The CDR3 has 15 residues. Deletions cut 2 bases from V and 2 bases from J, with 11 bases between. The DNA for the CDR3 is TGTGCCAGCAGCTTCTGGGGAATCGCTGGAAACACCATATATTTT. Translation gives CASSFWGIAGNTIYF.

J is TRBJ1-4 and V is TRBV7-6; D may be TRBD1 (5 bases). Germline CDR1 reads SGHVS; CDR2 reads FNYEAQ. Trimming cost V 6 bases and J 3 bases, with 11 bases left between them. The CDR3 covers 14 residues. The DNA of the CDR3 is TGTGCCAGCAGTCGTACAGGCCCTAATGAAAAACTGTTTTTT. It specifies CASSRTGPNEKLFF.

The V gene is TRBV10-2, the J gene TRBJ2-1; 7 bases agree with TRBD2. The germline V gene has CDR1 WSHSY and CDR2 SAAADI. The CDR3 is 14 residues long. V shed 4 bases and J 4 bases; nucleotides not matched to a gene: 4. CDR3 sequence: CASSGGGGYNEQFF. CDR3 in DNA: TGCGCCAGCAGTGGTGGGGGGGGTTACAATGAGCAGTTCTTC.

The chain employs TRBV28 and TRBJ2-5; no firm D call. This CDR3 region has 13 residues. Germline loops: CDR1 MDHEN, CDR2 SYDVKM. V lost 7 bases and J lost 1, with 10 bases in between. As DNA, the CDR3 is TGTGCCAGCACCAAGACCGTCCAAGAGACCCAGTACTTC. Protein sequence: CASTKTVQETQYF.

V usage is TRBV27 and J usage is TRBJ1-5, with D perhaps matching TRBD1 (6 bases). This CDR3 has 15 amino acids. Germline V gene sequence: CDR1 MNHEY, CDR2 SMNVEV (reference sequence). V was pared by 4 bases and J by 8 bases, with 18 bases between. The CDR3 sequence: CASSSAQGSIKPQHF. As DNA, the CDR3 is TGTGCCAGCAGTTCGGCTCAGGGGTCGATTAAGCCCCAGCATTTT.

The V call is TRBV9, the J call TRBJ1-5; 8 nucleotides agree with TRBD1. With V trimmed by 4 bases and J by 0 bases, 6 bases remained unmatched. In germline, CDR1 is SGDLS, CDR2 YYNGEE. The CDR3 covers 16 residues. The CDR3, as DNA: TGTGCCAGCAGCCCAGACGGACAGGGTAGCAATCAGCCCCAGCATTTT. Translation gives CASSPDGQGSNQPQHF.

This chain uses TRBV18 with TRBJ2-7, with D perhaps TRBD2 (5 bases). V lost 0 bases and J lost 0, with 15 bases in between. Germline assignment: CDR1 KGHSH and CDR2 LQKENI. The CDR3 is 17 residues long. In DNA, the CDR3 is TGTGCCAGCTCACCACCAGGGTTCGAGGGTAGCTCCTACGAGCAGTACTTC. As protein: CASSPPGFEGSSYEQYF.

In DNA form, the CDR3 reads TGTGCCACCAGCGAGACATACACTGAAGCTTTCTTT. Its protein product is CATSETYTEAFF. The chain employs TRBV15 and TRBJ1-1; no clear D gene. V was clipped by 5 bases and J by 3 bases, with 7 bases between them. The CDR3 contains 12 residues. Germline V gene data show CDR1 as LNHNV and CDR2 as YYDKDF (reference sequence).

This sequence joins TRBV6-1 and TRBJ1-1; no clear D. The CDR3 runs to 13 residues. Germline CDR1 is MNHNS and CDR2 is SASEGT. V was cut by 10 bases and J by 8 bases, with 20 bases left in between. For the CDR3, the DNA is TGTGCCACGCATCGGGAGGCAACGCGGGAAGCTTTCTTT. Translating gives CATHREATREAFF.

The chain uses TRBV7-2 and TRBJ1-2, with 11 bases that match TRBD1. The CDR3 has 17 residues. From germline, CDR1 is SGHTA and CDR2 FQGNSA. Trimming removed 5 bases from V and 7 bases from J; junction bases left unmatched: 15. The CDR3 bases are TGTGCCAGCAGCCCTAGGACAGGGGGCGTTCTCCTACTTGGCTACACCTTC. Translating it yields CASSPRTGGVLLLGYTF.

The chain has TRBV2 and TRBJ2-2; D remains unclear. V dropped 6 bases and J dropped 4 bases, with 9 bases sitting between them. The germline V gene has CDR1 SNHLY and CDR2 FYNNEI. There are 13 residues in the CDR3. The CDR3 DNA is TGTGCCAGCAGAAAAAGCCCCACCGGGGAGCTGTTTTTT. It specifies CASRKSPTGELFF.

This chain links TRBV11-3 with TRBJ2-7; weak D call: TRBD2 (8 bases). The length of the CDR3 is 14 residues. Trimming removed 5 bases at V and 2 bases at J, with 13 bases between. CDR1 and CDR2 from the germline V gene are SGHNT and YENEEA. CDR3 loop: CASSPGGLAYEQYF. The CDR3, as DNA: TGTGCCAGCAGCCCAGGGGGACTAGCCTACGAGCAGTACTTC.